This T cell receptor beta chain comes out of a study of blood T cells in healthy people across ages. Combining a sample-barcoded 5' primer with a J-beta primer mix, a second PCR ran for roughly 7 to 11 cycles. One entry per CDR3 protein, called by TCRdb with MiXCR from the 5' RACE reads. The profile covers hundreds of thousands of distinct CDR3 sequences, with about 32% appearing a single time and 15% taken by the ten largest. Concerning this clonotype: Its ends do not fully match the called genes, so a read error is possible.

The CDR3 extends over 14 amino acids. CDR1 and CDR2 (germline): MDHEN, SYDVKM. Specimen: blood. The source is a woman aged 80 or over in good health. The chain recombines TRBV28 with TRBJ1-2, with D tentatively TRBD1 (5 bases). This CDR3 is CANSLGAGVYGYTF. The CDR3 DNA sequence: TGTGCCAACAGTTTAGGGGCAGGAGTCTATGGCTACACCTTC.